This TCR beta chain was recovered during a study of CD8 T cells in ankylosing spondylitis. V gave up 6 bases and J gave up 4 bases; unmatched junction bases: 11. Germline V gives CDR1 LGHDT, CDR2 YNNKEL (reference sequence). The CDR3 contains 16 residues. TCR beta libraries were made by quantitative 5'-RACE with molecular barcodes. TCRdb called the 5' RACE reads again in MiXCR, with one record for every CDR3 protein. In the table there are 200,000 to 300,000 distinct CDR3 sequences, under 12% of which are singletons. This clonotype has a count of ten or more. The antigen is not known. Broader study findings: In peripheral blood, disease-linked CD8+ clones occurred at relatively low frequencies. It appeared that ankylosing spondylitis blood was characterized by a TCR beta motif of fewer than 10 highly homologous variants. Matched ankylosing spondylitis synovial fluid reportedly contained a significantly enriched population of disease-linked clones.

The specimen sequenced was blood, either unsorted or a sorted T cell fraction (not recorded which). This TCR was recovered from a male donor with ankylosing spondylitis or in good health (not recorded which). This chain joins TRBV3-1 and TRBJ2-1; 8 bases map to TRBD1. The CDR3 here is CASRGTGNPPYNEQFF. DNA of the CDR3: TGTGCCAGCAGGGGGACAGGCAACCCGCCTTACAATGAGCAGTTCTTC.